The entry below describes one T cell receptor beta chain. Other DNA sequences from this sample encode an identical CDR3 as well. Germline V gene lookup returns CDR1 GTSNPN and CDR2 SVGIG (reference sequence). This CDR3 contains 13 residues. Trimming stripped 0 bases from V and 4 bases from J, with 8 bases between. This sample stems from a study of blood T cell repertoires in COVID-19. Turning to the study itself: T cells, B-cell-depleted T cells, or PBMCs provided the cDNA or gDNA that served as material.

The data were produced by immunoSEQ multiplex PCR, yet TCRdb's version contains in-frame clones alone and is incomplete. Found here are under 200,000 clones, around 83% of them singletons; the top ten hold roughly 7%. The sequenced sample was peripheral blood. The receptor was derived from a man aged 50-60 years with active or convalescent COVID-19. The chain employs TRBV30 and TRBJ2-3; D possibly corresponds to TRBD2 (5 bases). The CDR3 loop reads CAWSVGGADTQYF. The DNA of the CDR3 is TGTGCCTGGAGTGTAGGAGGCGCAGATACGCAGTATTTT.